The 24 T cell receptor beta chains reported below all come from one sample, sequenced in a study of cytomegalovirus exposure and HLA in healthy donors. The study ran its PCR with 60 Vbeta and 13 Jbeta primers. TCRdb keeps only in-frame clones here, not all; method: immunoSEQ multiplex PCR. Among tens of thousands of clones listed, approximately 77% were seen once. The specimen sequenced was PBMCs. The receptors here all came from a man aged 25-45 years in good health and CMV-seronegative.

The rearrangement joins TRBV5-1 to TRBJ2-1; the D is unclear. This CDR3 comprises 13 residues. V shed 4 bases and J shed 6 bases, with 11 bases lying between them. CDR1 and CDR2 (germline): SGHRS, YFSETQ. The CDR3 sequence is CASSPYSPNEQFF. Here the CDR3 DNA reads TGCGCCAGCAGCCCGTACAGCCCCAATGAGCAGTTCTTC.

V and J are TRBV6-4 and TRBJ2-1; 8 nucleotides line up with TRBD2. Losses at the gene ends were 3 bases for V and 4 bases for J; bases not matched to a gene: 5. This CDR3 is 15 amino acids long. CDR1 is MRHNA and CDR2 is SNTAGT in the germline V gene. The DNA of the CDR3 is TGTGCCAGCAGTGAGGGGCGGGGGGATTACAATGAGCAGTTCTTC. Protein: CASSEGRGDYNEQFF.

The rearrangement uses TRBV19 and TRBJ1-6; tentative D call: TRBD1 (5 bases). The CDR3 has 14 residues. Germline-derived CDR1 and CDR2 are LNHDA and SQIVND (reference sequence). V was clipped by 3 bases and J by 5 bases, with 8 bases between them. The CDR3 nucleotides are TGTGCCAGTAGTATGGGGGGGGATAATTCACCCCTCCACTTT. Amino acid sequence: CASSMGGDNSPLHF.

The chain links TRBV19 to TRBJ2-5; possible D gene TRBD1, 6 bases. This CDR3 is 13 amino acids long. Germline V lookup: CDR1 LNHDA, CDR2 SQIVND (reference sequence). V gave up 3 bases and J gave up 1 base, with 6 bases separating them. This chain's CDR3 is CASSIRGQETQYF. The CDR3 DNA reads TGTGCCAGTAGTATCAGGGGCCAAGAGACCCAGTACTTC. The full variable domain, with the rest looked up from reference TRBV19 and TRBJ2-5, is DGGITQSPKYLFRKEGQNVTLSCEQNLNHDAMYWYRQDPGQGLRLIYYSQIVNDFQKGDIAEGYSVSREKKESFPLTVTSAQKNPTAFYLCASSIRGQETQYFGPGTRLLVL.

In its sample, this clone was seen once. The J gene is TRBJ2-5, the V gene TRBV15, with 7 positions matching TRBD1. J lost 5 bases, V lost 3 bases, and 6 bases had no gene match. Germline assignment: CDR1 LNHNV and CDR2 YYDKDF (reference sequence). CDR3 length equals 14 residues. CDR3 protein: CATSSDRVEETQYF. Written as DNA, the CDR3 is TGTGCCACCAGCAGTGACAGGGTCGAGGAGACCCAGTACTTC.

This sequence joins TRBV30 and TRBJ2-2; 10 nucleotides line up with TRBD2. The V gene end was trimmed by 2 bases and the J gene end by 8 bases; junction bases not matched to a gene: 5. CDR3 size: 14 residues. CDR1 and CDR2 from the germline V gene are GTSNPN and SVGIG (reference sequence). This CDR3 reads CAWSLILAGGELFF. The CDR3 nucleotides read TGTGCCTGGAGTTTAATACTAGCGGGGGGGGAGCTGTTTTTT.

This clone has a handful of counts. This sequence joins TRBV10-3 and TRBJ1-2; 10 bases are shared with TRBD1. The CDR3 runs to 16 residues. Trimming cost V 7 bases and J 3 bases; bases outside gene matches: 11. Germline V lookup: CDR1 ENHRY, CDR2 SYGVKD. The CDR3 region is CAINPTRDRGDYGYTF. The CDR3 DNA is TGTGCCATCAACCCGACTCGGGACAGGGGAGACTATGGCTACACCTTC.

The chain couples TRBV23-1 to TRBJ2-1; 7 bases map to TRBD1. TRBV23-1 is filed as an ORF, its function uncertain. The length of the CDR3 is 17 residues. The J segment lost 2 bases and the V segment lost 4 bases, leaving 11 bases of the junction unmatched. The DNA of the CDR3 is TGCGCCAGCAGTCGCCCATCGCCGGGACAGACCTACAATGAGCAGTTCTTC. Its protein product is CASSRPSPGQTYNEQFF.

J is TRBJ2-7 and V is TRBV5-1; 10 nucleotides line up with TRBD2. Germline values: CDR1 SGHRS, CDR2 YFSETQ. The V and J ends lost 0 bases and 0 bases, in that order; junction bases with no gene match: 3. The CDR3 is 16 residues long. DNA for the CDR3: TGCGCCAGCAGCTTGGATACTAGCGGGGTCTCCTACGAGCAGTACTTC. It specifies CASSLDTSGVSYEQYF.

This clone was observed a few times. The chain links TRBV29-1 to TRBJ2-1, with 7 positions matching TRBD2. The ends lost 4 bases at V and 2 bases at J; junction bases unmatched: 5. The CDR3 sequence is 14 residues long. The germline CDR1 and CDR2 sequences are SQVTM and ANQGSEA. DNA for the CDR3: TGCAGCGTTGCCGTCGCGGGAGCCTACAATGAGCAGTTCTTC. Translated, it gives CSVAVAGAYNEQFF.

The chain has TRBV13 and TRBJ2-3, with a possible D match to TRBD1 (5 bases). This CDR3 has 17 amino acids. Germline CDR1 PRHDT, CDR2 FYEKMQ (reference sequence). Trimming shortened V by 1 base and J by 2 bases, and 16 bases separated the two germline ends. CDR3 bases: TGTGCCAGCAGCTTAGTTCAGGGCCAACCTTACACAGATACGCAGTATTTT. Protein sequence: CASSLVQGQPYTDTQYF.

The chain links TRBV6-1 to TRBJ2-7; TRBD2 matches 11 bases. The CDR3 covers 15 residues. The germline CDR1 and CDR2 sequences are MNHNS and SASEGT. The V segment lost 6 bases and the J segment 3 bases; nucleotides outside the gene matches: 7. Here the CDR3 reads CASRDTSGGYYEQYF. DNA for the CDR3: TGTGCCAGCAGAGACACTAGCGGGGGTTACTACGAGCAGTACTTC.

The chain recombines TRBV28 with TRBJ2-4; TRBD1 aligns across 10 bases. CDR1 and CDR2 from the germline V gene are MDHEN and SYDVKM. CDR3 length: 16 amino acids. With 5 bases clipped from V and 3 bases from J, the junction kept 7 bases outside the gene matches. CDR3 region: CASSPRQGASKNIQYF. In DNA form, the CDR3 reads TGTGCCAGCAGTCCCCGACAGGGGGCTAGCAAAAACATTCAGTACTTC.

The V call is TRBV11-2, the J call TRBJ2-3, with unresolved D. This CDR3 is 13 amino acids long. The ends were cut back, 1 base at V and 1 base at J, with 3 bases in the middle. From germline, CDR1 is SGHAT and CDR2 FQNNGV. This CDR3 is CASSLAGTDTQYF. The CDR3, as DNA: TGTGCCAGCAGCTTAGCTGGCACAGATACGCAGTATTTT.

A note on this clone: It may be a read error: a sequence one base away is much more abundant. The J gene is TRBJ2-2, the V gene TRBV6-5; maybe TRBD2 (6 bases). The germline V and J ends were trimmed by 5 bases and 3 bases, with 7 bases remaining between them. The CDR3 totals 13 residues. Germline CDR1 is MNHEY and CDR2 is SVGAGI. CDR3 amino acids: CASSERDTGELFF. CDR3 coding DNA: TGTGCCAGCAGTGAGCGGGACACCGGGGAGCTGTTTTTT.

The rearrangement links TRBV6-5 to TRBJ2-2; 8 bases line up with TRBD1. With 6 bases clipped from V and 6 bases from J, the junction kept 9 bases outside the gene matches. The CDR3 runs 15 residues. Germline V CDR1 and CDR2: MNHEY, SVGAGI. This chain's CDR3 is CASRPGQAPAGELFF. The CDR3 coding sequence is TGTGCCAGCAGACCGGGACAGGCGCCTGCCGGGGAGCTGTTTTTT.

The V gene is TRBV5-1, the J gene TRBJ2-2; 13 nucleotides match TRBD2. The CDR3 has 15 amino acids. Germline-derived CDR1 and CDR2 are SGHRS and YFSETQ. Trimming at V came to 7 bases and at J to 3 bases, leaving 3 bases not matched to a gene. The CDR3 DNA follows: TGCGCCAGCTCGGGGACTAGCGGGGACACCGGGGAGCTGTTTTTT. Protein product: CASSGTSGDTGELFF.

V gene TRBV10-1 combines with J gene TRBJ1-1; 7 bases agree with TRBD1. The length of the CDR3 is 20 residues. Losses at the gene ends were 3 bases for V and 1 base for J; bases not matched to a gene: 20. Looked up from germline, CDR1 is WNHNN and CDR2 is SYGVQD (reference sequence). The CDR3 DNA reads TGCGCCAGCAGTGACCCTGTCCGGTGGTACAGGGGCCTAGGGAACACTGAAGCTTTCTTT. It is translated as CASSDPVRWYRGLGNTEAFF.

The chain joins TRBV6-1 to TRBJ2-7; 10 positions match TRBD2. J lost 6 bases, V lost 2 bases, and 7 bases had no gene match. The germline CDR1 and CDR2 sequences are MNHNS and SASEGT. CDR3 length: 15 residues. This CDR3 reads CASSEYFLAGGEQYF. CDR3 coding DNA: TGTGCCAGCAGTGAATACTTTTTAGCGGGAGGCGAGCAGTACTTC.

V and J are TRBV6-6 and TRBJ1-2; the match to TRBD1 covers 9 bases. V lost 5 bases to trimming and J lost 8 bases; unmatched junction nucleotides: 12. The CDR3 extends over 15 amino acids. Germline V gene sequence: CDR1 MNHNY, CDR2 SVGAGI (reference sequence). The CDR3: CASSPRQGETQGYTF. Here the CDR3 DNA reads TGTGCCAGCAGTCCTAGACAGGGGGAGACGCAGGGCTACACCTTC.

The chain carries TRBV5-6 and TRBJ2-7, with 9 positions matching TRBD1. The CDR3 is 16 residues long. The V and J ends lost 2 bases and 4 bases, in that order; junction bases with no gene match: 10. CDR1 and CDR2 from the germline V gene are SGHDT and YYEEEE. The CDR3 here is CASSFFSGTGTYEQYF. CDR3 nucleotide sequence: TGTGCCAGCAGCTTTTTTTCTGGGACAGGGACTTACGAGCAGTACTTC.

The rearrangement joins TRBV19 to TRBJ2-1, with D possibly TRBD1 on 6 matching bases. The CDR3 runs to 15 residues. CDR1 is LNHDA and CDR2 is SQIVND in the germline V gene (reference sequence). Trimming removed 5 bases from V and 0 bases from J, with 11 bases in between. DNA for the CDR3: TGTGCCAGTAGTGACAGGCCGAGCTCCTACAATGAGCAGTTCTTC. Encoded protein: CASSDRPSSYNEQFF. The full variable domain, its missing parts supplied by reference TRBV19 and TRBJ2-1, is DGGITQSPKYLFRKEGQNVTLSCEQNLNHDAMYWYRQDPGQGLRLIYYSQIVNDFQKGDIAEGYSVSREKKESFPLTVTSAQKNPTAFYLCASSDRPSSYNEQFFGPGTRLTVL.

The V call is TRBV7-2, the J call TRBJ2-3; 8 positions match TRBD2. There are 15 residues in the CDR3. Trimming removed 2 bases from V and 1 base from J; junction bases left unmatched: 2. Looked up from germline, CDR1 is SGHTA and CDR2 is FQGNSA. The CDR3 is CASSLPTSGTDTQYF. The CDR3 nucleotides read TGTGCCAGCAGCTTACCGACTAGCGGCACAGATACGCAGTATTTT.

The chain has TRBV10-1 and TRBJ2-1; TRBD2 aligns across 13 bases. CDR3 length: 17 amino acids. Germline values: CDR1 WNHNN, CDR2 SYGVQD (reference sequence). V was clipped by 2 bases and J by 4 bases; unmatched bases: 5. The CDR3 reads CASSEGGTSGTYNEQFF. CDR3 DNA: TGCGCCAGCAGTGAGGGGGGGACTAGCGGGACGTACAATGAGCAGTTCTTC.